The clone carrying this TCR beta chain has only a few counts. Sample-barcoded 5' priming and a J-beta primer mix drove a second PCR of 7 to 11 cycles. TCRdb re-called the 5' RACE reads with MiXCR, one entry per CDR3 protein. In the table there are 600,000 to 1,000,000 distinct CDR3 sequences, 25% of which are singletons. These data originate in a study of blood T cells in healthy people across ages. CDR3 length: 16 residues. The V end was cut by 2 bases, the J end by 0 bases, with 11 bases between. These data are also associated with another study on T cells of mothers and their children.

The gene calls are TRBV12-3 or TRBV12-4 and TRBJ2-4; D is uncertain. The source is a boy younger than 18 in good health. The sample taken for sequencing was blood. The CDR3 reads CASSLSAGVAKNIQYF. In DNA, the CDR3 is TGTGCCAGCAGTTTATCCGCCGGTGTAGCCAAAAACATTCAGTACTTC.